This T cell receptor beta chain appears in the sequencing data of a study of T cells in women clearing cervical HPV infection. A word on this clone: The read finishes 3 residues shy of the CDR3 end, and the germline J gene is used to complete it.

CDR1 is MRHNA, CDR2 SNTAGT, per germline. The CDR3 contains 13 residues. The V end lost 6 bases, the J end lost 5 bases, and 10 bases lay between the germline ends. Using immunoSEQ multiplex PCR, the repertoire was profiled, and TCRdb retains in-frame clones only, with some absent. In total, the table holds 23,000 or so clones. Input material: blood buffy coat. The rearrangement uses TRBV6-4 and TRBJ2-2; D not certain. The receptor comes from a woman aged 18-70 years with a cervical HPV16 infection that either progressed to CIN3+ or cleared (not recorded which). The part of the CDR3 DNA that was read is TGTGCCAGCAGCGAACACAATACCGGGGAG. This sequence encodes CASSEHNTGE. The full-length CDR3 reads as CASSEHNTGELFF.